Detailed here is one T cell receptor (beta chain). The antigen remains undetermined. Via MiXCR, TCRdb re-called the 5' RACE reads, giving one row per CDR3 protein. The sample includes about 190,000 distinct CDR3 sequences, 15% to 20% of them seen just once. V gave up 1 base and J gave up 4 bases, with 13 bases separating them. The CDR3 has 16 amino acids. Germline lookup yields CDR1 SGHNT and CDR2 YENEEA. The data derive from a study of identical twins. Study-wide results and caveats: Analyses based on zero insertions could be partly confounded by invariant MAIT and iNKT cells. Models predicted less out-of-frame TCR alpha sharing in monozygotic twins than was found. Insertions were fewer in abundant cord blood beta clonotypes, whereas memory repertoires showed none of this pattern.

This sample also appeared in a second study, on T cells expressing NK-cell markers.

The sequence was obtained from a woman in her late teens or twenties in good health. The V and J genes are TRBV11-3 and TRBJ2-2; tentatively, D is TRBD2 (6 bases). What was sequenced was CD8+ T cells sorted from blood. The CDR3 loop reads CASSLGRGRVTGELFF. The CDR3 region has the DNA TGTGCCAGCAGCTTAGGGAGGGGCCGAGTCACCGGGGAGCTGTTTTTT.